This TCR beta chain is from a study of human T cells and chemical hapten exposure. Study summary: The scalp of each patient received a weekly diphenylcyclopropenone dose for the full roughly 25-week study. Study results and limitations: Patch test scores rose with PT1 expanded TCR counts, a positive correlation.

TCRdb re-analysed the RACE reads in MiXCR, keeping a single row per CDR3 protein. The sample contains 300,000 to 450,000 distinct CDR3 sequences, 5.1% of which appear only once. Noted time point: pre-sensitization, week 0. As for treatment: therapeutic diphenylcyclopropenone sensitization with weekly scalp DPC. People who gave samples had alopecia, were 18 to 70 years old, and were suitable for DPC. This CDR3 is 16 amino acids long. V was cut by 2 bases and J by 0 bases, with 15 bases left in between. From germline, CDR1 is SQVTM and CDR2 ANQGSEA. Ten or more counts support this clonotype. Its antigen is unknown.

The J gene is TRBJ2-3, the V gene TRBV29-1; no reliable D call. The TCR sequence derives from a woman aged 45-59 years with alopecia areata. Some clones in this sample may be carry-over from other donors' samples. This specimen consisted of whole blood, obtained in connection with sensitization to the hapten diphenylcyclopropenone (DPC). In DNA, the CDR3 is TGCAGCGTTGAAACCCCGACAATTATTAGCACAGATACGCAGTATTTT. Translated: CSVETPTIISTDTQYF.